In its sample, the clone carrying this T cell receptor beta chain was seen a few times. The antigen is undetermined. The data were taken from a study of T cells in localized non-small cell lung cancer. Clones were read by immunoSEQ multiplex PCR, and TCRdb kept only the in-frame ones, dropping some. The repertoire has roughly 9,900 clones, about 80% of them found once; the top ten carry 30% to 35%. Deletions cut 5 bases from V and 4 bases from J, with 8 bases between. This CDR3 has 12 amino acids. Per the germline V gene, CDR1 is LNHDA and CDR2 is SQIVND (reference sequence). General study results and limits: With higher T cell density in blood came longer overall survival. Investigators sequenced only a single tumor region, leaving heterogeneity possible. Out of the top 100 tumor clones, a median about 58 were seen in adjacent lung. Clonality of T cells reached its maximum in uninvolved adjacent lung, surpassing tumor.

This chain uses TRBV19 with TRBJ1-1, with D unresolved. This clonotype originated in a male donor aged 60 or over with stage I lung adenocarcinoma. Sequenced here: peripheral blood, sampled before any cancer treatment. The CDR3 region has the DNA TGTGCCAGTAGTCTCGGGCGCACTGAAGCTTTCTTT. Encoded protein: CASSLGRTEAFF.